Below, 2 T cell receptor beta chains from the same sample are listed, as sequenced in a study of OX40 agonist ivuxolimab in advanced cancers. Measured with immunoSEQ multiplex PCR; TCRdb has only the in-frame clones, and not every one. The table shows tens of thousands of clones, with roughly 90% occurring only once. This sample comprised CD4+ or CD8+ T cells sorted from blood, obtained in a trial of the OX40 agonist ivuxolimab. Every receptor here comes from an adult with an advanced solid tumor such as melanoma, head and neck, liver or kidney cancer.

The chain employs TRBV5-6 and TRBJ2-5, with D uncertain. Germline CDR1 and CDR2: SGHDT and YYEEEE. The V and J ends lost 4 bases and 4 bases respectively, with 14 bases between them. The CDR3 covers 14 residues. CDR3 sequence reads: CASSVTGLRETQYF. The CDR3 DNA reads TGTGCCAGCAGCGTGACCGGTTTACGAGAGACCCAGTACTTC.

This sequence joins TRBV5-6 and TRBJ2-1; possibly TRBD1 or TRBD2 for D (6 bases each). The germline CDR1 and CDR2 sequences are SGHDT and YYEEEE. This CDR3 region has 16 residues. Trimming shortened V by 0 bases and J by 6 bases, and 16 bases separated the two germline ends. As DNA, the CDR3 is TGTGCCAGCAGCTTGGGGTACGGGGGCGCCGGCAATGAGCAGTTCTTC. This translates into CASSLGYGGAGNEQFF.